The source of this TCR beta chain is a study of CD8+ T cells in alopecia areata. Whole-study findings and limits: Affected scalp, especially in alopecia totalis/universalis, had a higher clonality than normal scalp did. Mouse data revealed clearer TCR sharing than patient data did, a gap possibly tied to HLA.

Remarks on this clone: What it recognizes is unknown.

From PBMCs, CD4+ and CD8+ T cells were sorted. Germline V gene lookup returns CDR1 MGHDK and CDR2 SYGVNS. The CDR3 spans 12 residues. V shed 4 bases and J shed 6 bases, with 9 bases lying between them. cDNA reverse transcribed from extracted RNA served as the sequencing template. The data were produced by immunoSEQ multiplex PCR, yet TCRdb's version contains in-frame clones alone and is incomplete. The sample lists 150,000 to 200,000 clones; about three fifths were seen once. The chain is built from TRBV25-1 and TRBJ2-5; weak D call: TRBD1 (5 bases). Sequencing input: CD4+ T cells sorted from blood. The receptor was isolated from a human donor in good health. The chain's CDR3 is CASSGAGQTQYF. The CDR3, as DNA: TGTGCCAGCAGTGGGGCAGGGCAGACCCAGTACTTC.